This TCR beta chain stems from a study of blood T cell repertoires in COVID-19. Study in general: The United States, Italy and Spain were the sources of the acute and convalescent COVID-19 samples. T cells, B-cell-depleted T cells, or PBMCs supplied cDNA or gDNA.

CDR1 is SNHLY, CDR2 FYNNEI, per germline. V lost 4 bases to trimming and J lost 6 bases; unmatched junction nucleotides: 4. CDR3 size: 14 residues. Per the study methods: How many nucleated cells were present was estimated from reference gene primer amplification. Repertoires were generated with immunoSEQ multiplex PCR, while TCRdb's copy carries only in-frame clones and drops some. The V and J calls and clone size are taken from that table; D and trimming were inferred from the DNA. The sample includes 110,000 to 150,000 clones, about 77% of them seen just once. The receptor was derived from a man in his sixties with acute or convalescent COVID-19. The specimen was peripheral blood. J is TRBJ1-5 and V is TRBV2; 9 bases agree with TRBD1. CDR3: CASSAQGAGQPQHF. CDR3 DNA: TGTGCCAGCAGTGCACAGGGGGCCGGTCAGCCCCAGCATTTT.